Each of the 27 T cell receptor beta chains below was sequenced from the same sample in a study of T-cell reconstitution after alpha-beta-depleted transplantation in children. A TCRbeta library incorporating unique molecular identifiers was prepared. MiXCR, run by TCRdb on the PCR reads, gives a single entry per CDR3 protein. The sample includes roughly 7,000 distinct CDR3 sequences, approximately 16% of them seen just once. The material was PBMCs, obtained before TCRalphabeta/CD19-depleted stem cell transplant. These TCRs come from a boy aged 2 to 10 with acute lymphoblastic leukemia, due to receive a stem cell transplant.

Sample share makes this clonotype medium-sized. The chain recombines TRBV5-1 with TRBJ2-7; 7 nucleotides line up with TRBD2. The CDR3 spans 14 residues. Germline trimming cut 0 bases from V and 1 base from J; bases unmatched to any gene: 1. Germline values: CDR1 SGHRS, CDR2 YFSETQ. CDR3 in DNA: TGCGCCAGCAGCTTGGTGGGAGGGTCCTACGAGCAGTACTTC. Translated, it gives CASSLVGGSYEQYF. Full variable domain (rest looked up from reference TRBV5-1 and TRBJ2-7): KAGVTQTPRYLIKTRGQQVTLSCSPISGHRSVSWYQQTPGQGLQFLFEYFSETQRNKGNFPGRFSGRQFSNSRSEMNVSTLELGDSALYLCASSLVGGSYEQYFGPGTRLTVT.

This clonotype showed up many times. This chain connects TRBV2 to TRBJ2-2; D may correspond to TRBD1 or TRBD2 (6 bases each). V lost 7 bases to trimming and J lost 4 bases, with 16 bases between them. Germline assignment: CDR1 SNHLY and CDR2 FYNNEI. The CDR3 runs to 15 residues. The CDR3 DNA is TGTGCCAGCATAAGAGGGGGGATCCGCACCGGGGAGCTGTTTTTT. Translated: CASIRGGIRTGELFF.

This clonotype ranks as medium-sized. In nucleotides, the CDR3 is TGCGCCAGCAGCTTGGATTACAGGCCTAACTATGGCTACACCTTC. Encoded protein: CASSLDYRPNYGYTF. The chain carries TRBV5-1 and TRBJ1-2, with D possibly TRBD1 on 5 matching bases. The CDR3 length is 15 residues. Trimming stripped 0 bases from V and 0 bases from J, with 9 bases between. Germline V CDR1 and CDR2: SGHRS, YFSETQ. Full variable domain (rest looked up from reference TRBV5-1 and TRBJ1-2): KAGVTQTPRYLIKTRGQQVTLSCSPISGHRSVSWYQQTPGQGLQFLFEYFSETQRNKGNFPGRFSGRQFSNSRSEMNVSTLELGDSALYLCASSLDYRPNYGYTFGSGTRLTVV.

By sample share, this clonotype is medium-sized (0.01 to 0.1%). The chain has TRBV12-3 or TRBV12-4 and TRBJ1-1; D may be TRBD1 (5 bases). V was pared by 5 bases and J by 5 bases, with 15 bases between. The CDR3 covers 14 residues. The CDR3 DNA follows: TGTGCCAGCAGTCCCTCCTTGACAGCAACTGAAGCTTTCTTT. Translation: CASSPSLTATEAFF.

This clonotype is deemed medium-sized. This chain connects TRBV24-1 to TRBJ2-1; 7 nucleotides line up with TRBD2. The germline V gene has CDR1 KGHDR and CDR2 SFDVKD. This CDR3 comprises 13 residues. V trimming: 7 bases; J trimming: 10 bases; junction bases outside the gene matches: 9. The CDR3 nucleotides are TGTGCCACCAGCCTCTGGGGGGGGACGGAGCAGTTCTTC. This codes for CATSLWGGTEQFF.

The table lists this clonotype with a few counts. The CDR3 protein is CASSSLGANYGYTF. DNA of the CDR3: TGTGCCAGCAGCTCCCTGGGGGCTAACTATGGCTACACCTTC. The rearrangement joins TRBV7-8 to TRBJ1-2, with D possibly being TRBD1 (5 bases). The CDR3 is 14 residues long. Looked up from germline, CDR1 is SGHVS and CDR2 is FQNEAQ. Trimming pared 4 bases from V and 0 bases from J, leaving 9 bases between.

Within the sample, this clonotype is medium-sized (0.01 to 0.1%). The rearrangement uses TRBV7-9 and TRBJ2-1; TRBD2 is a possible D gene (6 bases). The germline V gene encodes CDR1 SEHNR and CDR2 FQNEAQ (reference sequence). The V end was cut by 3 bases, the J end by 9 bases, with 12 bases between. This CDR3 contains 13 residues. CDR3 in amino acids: CASSFGGIGEQFF. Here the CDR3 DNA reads TGTGCCAGCAGCTTTGGGGGGATAGGTGAGCAGTTCTTC.

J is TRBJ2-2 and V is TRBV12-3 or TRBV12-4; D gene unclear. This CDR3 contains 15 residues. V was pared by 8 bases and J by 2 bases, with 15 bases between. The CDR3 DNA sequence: TGTGCCAGCTGCGAGGCCAGCACAAACACCGGGGAGCTGTTTTTT. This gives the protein CASCEASTNTGELFF.

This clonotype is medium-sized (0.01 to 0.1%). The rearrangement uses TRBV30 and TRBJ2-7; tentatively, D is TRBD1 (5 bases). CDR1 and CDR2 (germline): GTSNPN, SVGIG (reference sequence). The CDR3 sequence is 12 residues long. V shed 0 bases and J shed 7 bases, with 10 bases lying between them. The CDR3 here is CAWSVNNREQYF. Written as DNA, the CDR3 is TGTGCCTGGAGTGTAAATAACAGGGAGCAGTACTTC.

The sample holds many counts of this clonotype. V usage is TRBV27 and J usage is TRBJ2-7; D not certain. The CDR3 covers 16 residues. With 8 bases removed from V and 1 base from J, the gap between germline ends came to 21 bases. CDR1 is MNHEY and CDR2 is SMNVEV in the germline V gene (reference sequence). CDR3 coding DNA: TGTGCCAGCTCCCCCCTTGGGATCAGCTCTTCCTACGAGCAGTACTTC. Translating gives CASSPLGISSSYEQYF.

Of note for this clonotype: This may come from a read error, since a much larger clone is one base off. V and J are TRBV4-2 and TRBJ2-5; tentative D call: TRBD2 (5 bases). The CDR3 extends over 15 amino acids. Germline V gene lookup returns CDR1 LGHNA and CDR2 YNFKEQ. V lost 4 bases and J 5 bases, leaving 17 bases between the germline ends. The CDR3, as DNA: TGTGCCAGCAGCCCGTGGACCCTCCGCGGGGAGACCCAGTACTTC. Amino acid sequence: CASSPWTLRGETQYF.

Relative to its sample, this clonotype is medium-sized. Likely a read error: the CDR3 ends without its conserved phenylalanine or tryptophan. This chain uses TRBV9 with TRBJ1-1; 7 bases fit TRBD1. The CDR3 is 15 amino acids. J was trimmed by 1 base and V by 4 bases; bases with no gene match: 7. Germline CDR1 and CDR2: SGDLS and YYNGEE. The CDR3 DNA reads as TGTGCCAGCAGCCAGCCGACAGGGTCGAACACTGAAGCTTTCCTT. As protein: CASSQPTGSNTEAFL.

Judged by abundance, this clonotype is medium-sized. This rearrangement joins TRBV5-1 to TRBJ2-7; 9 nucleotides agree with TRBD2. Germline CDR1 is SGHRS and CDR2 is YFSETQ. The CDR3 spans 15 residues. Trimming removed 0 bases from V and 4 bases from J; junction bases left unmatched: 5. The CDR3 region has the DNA TGCGCCAGCAGCTTGGACCTAGCGGGACCGTACGAGCAGTACTTC. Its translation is CASSLDLAGPYEQYF.

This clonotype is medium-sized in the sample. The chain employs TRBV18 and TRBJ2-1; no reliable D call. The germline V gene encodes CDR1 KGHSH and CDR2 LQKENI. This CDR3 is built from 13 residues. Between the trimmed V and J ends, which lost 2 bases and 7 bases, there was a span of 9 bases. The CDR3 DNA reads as TGTGCCAGCTCACCAAGAATCGCAAATGAGCAGTTCTTC. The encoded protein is CASSPRIANEQFF.

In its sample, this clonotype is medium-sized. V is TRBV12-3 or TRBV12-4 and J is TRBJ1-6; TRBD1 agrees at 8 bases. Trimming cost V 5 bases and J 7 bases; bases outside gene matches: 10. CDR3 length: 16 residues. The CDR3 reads CASSPSWTGLNSPLHF. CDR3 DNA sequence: TGTGCCAGCAGTCCTTCCTGGACAGGGTTGAATTCACCCCTCCACTTT.

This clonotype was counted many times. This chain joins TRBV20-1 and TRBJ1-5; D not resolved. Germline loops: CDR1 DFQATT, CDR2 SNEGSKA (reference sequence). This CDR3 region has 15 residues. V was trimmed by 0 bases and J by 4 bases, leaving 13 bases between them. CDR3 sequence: CSARDSIAGNQPQHF. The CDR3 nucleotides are TGCAGTGCTAGAGATAGTATAGCCGGAAATCAGCCCCAGCATTTT.

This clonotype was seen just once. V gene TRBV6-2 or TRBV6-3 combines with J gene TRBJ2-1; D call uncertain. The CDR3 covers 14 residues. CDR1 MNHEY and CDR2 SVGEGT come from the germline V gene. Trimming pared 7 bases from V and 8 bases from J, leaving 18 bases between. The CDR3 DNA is TGTGCCAGCAACTACTACTCTCGTGGCGATGAGCAGTTCTTC. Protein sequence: CASNYYSRGDEQFF.

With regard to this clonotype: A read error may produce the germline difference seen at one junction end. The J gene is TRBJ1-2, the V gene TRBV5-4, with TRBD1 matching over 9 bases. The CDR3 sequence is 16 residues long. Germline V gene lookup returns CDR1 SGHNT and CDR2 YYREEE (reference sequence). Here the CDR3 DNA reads TGTGCCATCAGCTACGGACAGGGGAGTTTGGACTATGGCTACACCTTC. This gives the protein CAISYGQGSLDYGYTF.

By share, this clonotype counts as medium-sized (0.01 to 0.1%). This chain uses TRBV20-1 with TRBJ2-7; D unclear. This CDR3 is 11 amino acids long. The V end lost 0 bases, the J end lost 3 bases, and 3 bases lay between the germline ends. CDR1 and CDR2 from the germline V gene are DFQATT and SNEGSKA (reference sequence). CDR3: CSARDDYEQYF. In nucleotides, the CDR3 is TGCAGTGCTAGAGATGACTACGAGCAGTACTTC.

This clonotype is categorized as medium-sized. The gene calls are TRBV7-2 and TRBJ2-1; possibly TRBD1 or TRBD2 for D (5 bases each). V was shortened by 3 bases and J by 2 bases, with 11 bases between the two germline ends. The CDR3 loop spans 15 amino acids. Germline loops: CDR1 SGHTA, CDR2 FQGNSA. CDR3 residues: CASSFEGRPYNEQFF. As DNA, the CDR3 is TGTGCCAGCAGCTTTGAGGGGCGACCCTACAATGAGCAGTTCTTC.

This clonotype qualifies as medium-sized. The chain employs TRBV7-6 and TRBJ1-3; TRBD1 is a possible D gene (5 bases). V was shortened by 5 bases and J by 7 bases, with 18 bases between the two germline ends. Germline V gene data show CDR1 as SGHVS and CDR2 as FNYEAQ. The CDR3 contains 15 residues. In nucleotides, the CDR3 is TGTGCCAGCAGCGCCGTCGGGACCTCCAGCAACACCATATATTTT. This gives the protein CASSAVGTSSNTIYF.

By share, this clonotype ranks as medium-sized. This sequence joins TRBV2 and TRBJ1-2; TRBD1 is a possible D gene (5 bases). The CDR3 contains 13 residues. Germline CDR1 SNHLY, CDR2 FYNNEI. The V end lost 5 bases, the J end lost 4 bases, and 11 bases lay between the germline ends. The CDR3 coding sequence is TGTGCCAGCAGTTGGGGGTCCACCTATGGCTACACCTTC. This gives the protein CASSWGSTYGYTF.

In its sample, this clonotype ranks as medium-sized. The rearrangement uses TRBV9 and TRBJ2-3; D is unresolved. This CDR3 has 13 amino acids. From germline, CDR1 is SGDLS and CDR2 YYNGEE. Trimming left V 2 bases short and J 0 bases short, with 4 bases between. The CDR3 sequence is CASSVASTDTQYF. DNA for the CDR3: TGTGCCAGCAGCGTCGCCAGCACAGATACGCAGTATTTT. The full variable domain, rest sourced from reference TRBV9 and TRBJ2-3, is DSGVTQTPKHLITATGQRVTLRCSPRSGDLSVYWYQQSLDQGLQFLIQYYNGEERAKGNILERFSAQQFPDLHSELNLSSLELGDSALYFCASSVASTDTQYFGPGTRLTVL.

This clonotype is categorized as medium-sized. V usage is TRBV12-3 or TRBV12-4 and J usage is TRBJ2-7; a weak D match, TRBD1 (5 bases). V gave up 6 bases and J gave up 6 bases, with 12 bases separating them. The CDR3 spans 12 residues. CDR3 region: CASSREWAEQYF. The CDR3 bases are TGTGCCAGCAGCAGGGAATGGGCCGAGCAGTACTTC.

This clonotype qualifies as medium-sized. The CDR3 bases are TGTGCCAGCAGCCAAGAACCCGCTACGGATGAGCAGTTCTTC. Encoded protein: CASSQEPATDEQFF. The V gene is TRBV4-2, the J gene TRBJ2-1; D is ambiguous. The CDR3 loop spans 14 amino acids. Germline loops: CDR1 LGHNA, CDR2 YNFKEQ. V was cut by 0 bases and J by 8 bases, with 11 bases left in between.

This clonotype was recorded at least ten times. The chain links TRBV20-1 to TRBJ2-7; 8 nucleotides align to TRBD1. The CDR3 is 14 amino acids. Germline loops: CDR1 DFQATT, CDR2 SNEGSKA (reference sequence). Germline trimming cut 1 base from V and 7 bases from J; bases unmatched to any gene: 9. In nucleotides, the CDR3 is TGCAGTGCTAGAGGATGGACAGGGTTGTATGAGCAGTACTTC. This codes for CSARGWTGLYEQYF.

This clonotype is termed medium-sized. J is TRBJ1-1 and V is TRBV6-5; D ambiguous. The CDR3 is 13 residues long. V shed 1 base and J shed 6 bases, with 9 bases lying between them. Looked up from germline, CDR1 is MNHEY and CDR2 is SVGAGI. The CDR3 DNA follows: TGTGCCAGCAGTTACTTGGACGGTTCTGAAGCTTTCTTT. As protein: CASSYLDGSEAFF.